The 10 T cell receptor beta chains below all came from one sample that was sequenced in a study of control samples from healthy donors and cancer patients. Assay: immunoSEQ multiplex PCR; the TCRdb copy retains only in-frame clones and omits some. The sample lists some 74,000 clones; about 88% were seen once. Sequenced: blood. These receptors originate from a woman aged 45-59 years in good health.

Remarks on this clone: Within the sample, other DNA sequences also encode this same CDR3. The gene calls are TRBV3-1 (or the pseudogene TRBV3-2) and TRBJ2-7; D remains ambiguous. In germline, CDR1 is LGHDT, CDR2 YNNKEL (reference sequence). The CDR3 is 12 residues long. V dropped 1 base and J dropped 3 bases, with 4 bases sitting between them. The DNA for the CDR3 is TGTGCCAGCAGCCAAGGGGGCTACGAGCAGTACTTC. Its protein is CASSQGGYEQYF.

The V and J genes are TRBV24-1 and TRBJ2-2; D is possibly TRBD1 or TRBD2 (5 bases each). The CDR3 extends over 15 amino acids. Trimming left V 6 bases short and J 2 bases short, with 12 bases between. The germline CDR1 and CDR2 sequences are KGHDR and SFDVKD. Here the CDR3 reads CATSTSGQNTGELFF. The CDR3 DNA follows: TGTGCCACCAGTACCTCGGGGCAAAACACCGGGGAGCTGTTTTTT.

The gene calls are TRBV2 and TRBJ1-5; 9 bases match TRBD1. This CDR3 is 15 amino acids long. V lost 3 bases to trimming and J lost 1 base; unmatched junction nucleotides: 1. Germline loops: CDR1 SNHLY, CDR2 FYNNEI. The CDR3 DNA reads as TGTGCCAGCAGTGAGGGACAGGGAAGCAATCAGCCCCAGCATTTT. Amino acids: CASSEGQGSNQPQHF. The whole variable domain, remainder taken from reference TRBV2 and TRBJ1-5, is EPEVTQTPSHQVTQMGQEVILRCVPISNHLYFYWYRQILGQKVEFLVSFYNNEISEKSEIFDDQFSVERPDGSNFTLKIRSTKLEDSAMYFCASSEGQGSNQPQHFGDGTRLSIL.

V gene TRBV29-1 combines with J gene TRBJ1-5; 10 bases match TRBD1. Germline trimming cut 4 bases from V and 5 bases from J; bases unmatched to any gene: 2. Germline V CDR1 and CDR2: SQVTM, ANQGSEA. This CDR3 has 13 residues. CDR3 region: CSVGQGADQPQHF. The CDR3 DNA reads as TGCAGCGTTGGACAGGGGGCGGATCAGCCCCAGCATTTT.

This clone was seen a single time. The rearrangement uses TRBV9 and TRBJ1-1; D gene uncertain. V lost 4 bases and J lost 2, with 9 bases in between. Germline V gene data show CDR1 as SGDLS and CDR2 as YYNGEE. The CDR3 is made up of 13 amino acids. The CDR3 sequence is CASSPTTNTEAFF. In DNA, the CDR3 is TGTGCCAGCAGCCCGACCACCAACACTGAAGCTTTCTTT.

This rearrangement joins TRBV12-3 or TRBV12-4 to TRBJ1-1; no firm D call. Trimming left V 6 bases short and J 5 bases short, with 10 bases between. This CDR3 contains 12 residues. Here the CDR3 reads CASRVLSTEAFF. The CDR3 DNA reads as TGTGCCAGCAGGGTTCTGAGTACTGAAGCTTTCTTT.

The chain uses TRBV4-2 and TRBJ1-2; D is uncertain. Deletions cut 1 base from V and 8 bases from J, with 14 bases between. Germline lookup yields CDR1 LGHNA and CDR2 YNFKEQ. The CDR3 length is 14 residues. In DNA form, the CDR3 reads TGTGCCAGCAGCCAAGGCCAGACCGGATCGGGCTACACCTTC. Translating gives CASSQGQTGSGYTF.

The chain joins TRBV2 to TRBJ1-2; D call uncertain. The germline V gene encodes CDR1 SNHLY and CDR2 FYNNEI. The CDR3 spans 11 residues. V was pared by 2 bases and J by 7 bases, with 5 bases between. The DNA for the CDR3 is TGTGCCAGCAGTGAAAGCGGTGGCTACACCTTC. Translated: CASSESGGYTF.

The chain combines TRBV11-2 with TRBJ2-7; tentative D call: TRBD2 (6 bases). This CDR3 is built from 17 residues. V was pared by 4 bases and J by 5 bases, with 24 bases between. CDR1 and CDR2 (germline): SGHAT, FQNNGV. The CDR3 nucleotides are TGTGCCAGCAGCTCACGCCTATCGGGGGAACCCACCGACGAGCAGTACTTC. It translates to CASSSRLSGEPTDEQYF.

The rearrangement links TRBV12-3 or TRBV12-4 to TRBJ1-5; unclear D gene. CDR3 length equals 12 residues. The V gene lost 5 bases and the J gene lost 11 bases, with 13 bases spanning the gap. The DNA for the CDR3 is TGTGCCAGCAGTCTTAACCCAGGAGCCCAGCATTTT. Translation gives CASSLNPGAQHF.